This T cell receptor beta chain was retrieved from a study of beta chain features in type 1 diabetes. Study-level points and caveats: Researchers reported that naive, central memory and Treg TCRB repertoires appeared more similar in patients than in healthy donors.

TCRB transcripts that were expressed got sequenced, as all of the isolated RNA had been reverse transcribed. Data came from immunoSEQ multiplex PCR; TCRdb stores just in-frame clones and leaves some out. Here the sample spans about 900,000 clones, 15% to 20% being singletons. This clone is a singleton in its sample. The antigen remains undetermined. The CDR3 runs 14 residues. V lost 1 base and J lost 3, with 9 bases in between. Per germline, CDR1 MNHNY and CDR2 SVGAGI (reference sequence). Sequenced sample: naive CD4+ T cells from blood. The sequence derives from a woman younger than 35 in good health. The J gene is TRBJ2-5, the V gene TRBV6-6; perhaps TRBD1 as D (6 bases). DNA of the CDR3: TGTGCCAGCAGTTACTGGACAGAGAAAGAGACCCAGTACTTC. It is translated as CASSYWTEKETQYF.